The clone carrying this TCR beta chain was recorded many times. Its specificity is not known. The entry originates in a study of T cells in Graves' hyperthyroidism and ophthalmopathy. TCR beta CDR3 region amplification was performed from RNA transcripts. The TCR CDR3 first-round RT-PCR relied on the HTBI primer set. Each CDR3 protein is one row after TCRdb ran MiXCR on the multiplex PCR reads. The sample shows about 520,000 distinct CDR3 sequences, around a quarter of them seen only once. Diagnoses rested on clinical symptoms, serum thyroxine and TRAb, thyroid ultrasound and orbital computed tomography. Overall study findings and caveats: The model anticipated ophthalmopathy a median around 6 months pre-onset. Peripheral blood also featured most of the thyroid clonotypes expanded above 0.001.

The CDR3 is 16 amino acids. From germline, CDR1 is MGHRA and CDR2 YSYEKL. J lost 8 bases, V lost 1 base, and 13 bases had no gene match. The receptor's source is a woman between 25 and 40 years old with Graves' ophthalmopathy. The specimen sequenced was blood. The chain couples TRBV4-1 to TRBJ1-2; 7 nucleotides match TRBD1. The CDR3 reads CASSQVMPRGRDGYTF. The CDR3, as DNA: TGCGCCAGCAGCCAAGTCATGCCAAGGGGGCGCGACGGCTACACCTTC.